A single sample gave rise to the 29 T cell receptor beta chains below, sequenced in a study of shared clonotypes between healthy human individuals. TCRdb keeps only in-frame clones here, not all; method: immunoSEQ multiplex PCR. This table has about 600,000 clones, about 80% appearing once. The sequenced material came from PBMCs. These receptors came from a woman in her forties in good health. Some clones in this sample may be carry-over from other donors' samples.

This chain joins TRBV6-5 and TRBJ2-1, with 13 bases fitting TRBD2. Germline CDR1 and CDR2: MNHEY and SVGAGI. J gave up 4 bases and V 4 bases, and 1 base lay outside the gene matches. CDR3 length: 15 amino acids. CDR3 coding DNA: TGTGCCAGCAGTTGGACTAGCGGGAGTTACAATGAGCAGTTCTTC. This sequence encodes CASSWTSGSYNEQFF.

The V and J genes are TRBV4-1 and TRBJ2-3; D is perhaps TRBD2 (6 bases). The CDR3 covers 16 residues. With 0 bases removed from V and 0 bases from J, the gap between germline ends came to 10 bases. CDR1 is MGHRA and CDR2 is YSYEKL in the germline V gene. The CDR3 DNA follows: TGCGCCAGCAGCCAAGAAACGGGAGCTAGCACAGATACGCAGTATTTT. Translating it yields CASSQETGASTDTQYF.

The rearrangement links TRBV11-3 to TRBJ2-1; D unresolved. Trimming shortened V by 3 bases and J by 7 bases, and 7 bases separated the two germline ends. Germline-derived CDR1 and CDR2 are SGHNT and YENEEA. There are 12 residues in the CDR3. CDR3 sequence: CASSFSRNEQFF. In DNA form, the CDR3 reads TGTGCCAGCAGCTTTAGTCGGAATGAGCAGTTCTTC. The variable domain in full, with the rest retrieved from reference TRBV11-3 and TRBJ2-1, is EAGVVQSPRYKIIEKKQPVAFWCNPISGHNTLYWYLQNLGQGPELLIRYENEEAVDDSQLPKDRFSAERLKGVDSTLKIQPAELGDSAVYLCASSFSRNEQFFGPGTRLTVL.

This clone has just one count. The chain joins TRBV7-2 to TRBJ2-7; 9 nucleotides match TRBD2. V trimming: 5 bases; J trimming: 5 bases; junction bases outside the gene matches: 22. CDR3 size: 19 residues. The germline V gene has CDR1 SGHTA and CDR2 FQGNSA. CDR3 amino acids: CASSPGSGSLLLGLDEQYF. The CDR3, as DNA: TGTGCCAGCAGCCCAGGTAGCGGGAGTTTACTTTTGGGTTTGGACGAGCAGTACTTC.

Here the CDR3 reads CASSESAGLQHEQFF. CDR3 nucleotide sequence: TGCGCCAGCAGTGAGAGCGCGGGATTACAACATGAGCAGTTCTTC. The chain has TRBV10-1 and TRBJ2-1, with a tentative D call TRBD2 (6 bases). V was shortened by 2 bases and J by 8 bases, with 16 bases between the two germline ends. The CDR3 has 15 amino acids. The germline V gene has CDR1 WNHNN and CDR2 SYGVQD (reference sequence).

On this clone: Sequence at one end of the junction differs from germline and may be a read error. The V call is TRBV11-2, the J call TRBJ2-5; the match to TRBD1 covers 10 bases. The DNA matches TRBJ2-7 better at its end, which makes the J call doubtful. CDR3 length: 15 residues. The V gene's germline CDR1 is SGHAT and CDR2 FQNNGV. The CDR3 is CDSSWRPGQGSEQYF. In DNA form, the CDR3 reads TGTGACAGCAGCTGGAGACCGGGACAGGGGTCCGAGCAGTACTTC.

The chain recombines TRBV5-8 with TRBJ2-3; D is possibly TRBD2 (5 bases). Trimming cost V 0 bases and J 4 bases, with 6 bases left between them. The CDR3 extends over 13 amino acids. Germline V lookup: CDR1 SGHTS, CDR2 YDEGEE. Here the CDR3 DNA reads TGTGCCAGCAGCTTGGTAGCGTCAGATACGCAGTATTTT. This encodes CASSLVASDTQYF.

The chain links TRBV18 to TRBJ2-7; D not resolved. Germline CDR1 and CDR2: KGHSH and LQKENI. The V gene lost 6 bases and the J gene lost 2 bases, with 8 bases spanning the gap. The length of the CDR3 is 12 residues. The CDR3 coding sequence is TGTGCCAGCTCTCAACACCCCTACGAGCAGTACTTC. It is translated as CASSQHPYEQYF.

Turning to this clone: This may be a read error: a much more frequent sequence differs by one nucleotide. The chain links TRBV29-1 to TRBJ2-7, with 10 bases identical to TRBD1. CDR3 length equals 16 residues. V gave up 6 bases and J gave up 7 bases; unmatched junction bases: 18. Germline CDR1 and CDR2: SQVTM and ANQGSEA. The chain's CDR3 is CSVTETGGQRWEEQYF. CDR3 in DNA: TGCAGCGTCACAGAGACAGGGGGCCAGAGGTGGGAAGAGCAGTACTTC.

This clone has only one observation. The gene calls are TRBV27 and TRBJ2-3, with D possibly TRBD2 on 6 matching bases. This CDR3 spans 16 amino acids. V was cut by 6 bases and J by 1 base, with 17 bases left in between. From germline, CDR1 is MNHEY and CDR2 SMNVEV (reference sequence). The CDR3 is CASSSVAASRTDTQYF. The CDR3 DNA is TGTGCCAGCAGCTCTGTAGCGGCTTCCCGCACAGATACGCAGTATTTT.

The chain carries TRBV5-1 and TRBJ2-5, with D perhaps matching TRBD2 (7 bases). Trimming cost V 2 bases and J 4 bases, with 15 bases left between them. Per the germline V gene, CDR1 is SGHRS and CDR2 is YFSETQ. The CDR3 is made up of 15 amino acids. The CDR3 sequence: CASSLVGGQGETQYF. CDR3 in DNA: TGCGCCAGCAGCTTAGTCGGGGGGCAAGGAGAGACCCAGTACTTC.

Only one count was recorded for this clone. The rearrangement links TRBV27 to TRBJ2-1; 12 bases are a match to TRBD2. J gave up 6 bases and V 6 bases, and 6 bases lay outside the gene matches. Germline-derived CDR1 and CDR2 are MNHEY and SMNVEV (reference sequence). This CDR3 has 15 amino acids. CDR3 nucleotides: TGTGCCAGCAGACTAGCGGGAGGTAAAGGCAATGAGCAGTTCTTC. Translating gives CASRLAGGKGNEQFF.

The V gene is TRBV7-2, the J gene TRBJ2-6; D remains unclear. CDR1 SGHTA and CDR2 FQGNSA come from the germline V gene. V gave up 1 base and J gave up 0 bases, with 4 bases separating them. This CDR3 contains 15 residues. CDR3 DNA sequence: TGTGCCAGCAGCTTAGTAAACTCTGGGGCCAACGTCCTGACTTTC. Translating gives CASSLVNSGANVLTF.

Remarks on this clone: This sample includes further DNA sequences coding for the same CDR3. J is TRBJ2-1 and V is TRBV7-3, with D perhaps TRBD2 (7 bases). V was shortened by 1 base and J by 7 bases, with 11 bases between the two germline ends. This CDR3 is 14 amino acids long. Germline CDR1 is SGHTA and CDR2 is FQGTGA. CDR3 sequence (DNA): TGTGCCAGCAGCTTAAGTGGGAGGGGGAATGAGCAGTTCTTC. Its translation: CASSLSGRGNEQFF. Drawing the rest from reference TRBV7-3 and TRBJ2-1, the complete variable domain is GAGVSQTPSNKVTEKGKYVELRCDPISGHTALYWYRQSLGQGPEFLIYFQGTGAADDSGLPNDRFFAVRPEGSVSTLKIQRTERGDSAVYLCASSLSGRGNEQFFGPGTRLTVL.

This clone was counted only a few times. This could be a read error, since a much larger clone is one nucleotide away. The V and J genes are TRBV19 and TRBJ1-1; 9 positions agree with TRBD1. Germline values: CDR1 LNHDA, CDR2 SQIVND (reference sequence). This CDR3 contains 14 residues. Trimming removed 10 bases from V and 8 bases from J; junction bases left unmatched: 14. Written as DNA, the CDR3 is TGTGCCAATAGACGGGGGCGGGACAGGGAAGAAGCTTTCTTT. Amino acids: CANRRGRDREEAFF.

The chain combines TRBV10-2 with TRBJ1-2; D not certain. The CDR3 sequence is 12 residues long. V lost 7 bases and J 3 bases, leaving 9 bases between the germline ends. Germline CDR1 reads WSHSY; CDR2 reads SAAADI. This chain's CDR3 is CASTTGDYGYTF. As DNA, the CDR3 is TGCGCCAGCACCACGGGAGACTATGGCTACACCTTC.

The chain joins TRBV19 to TRBJ2-7, with 7 bases fitting TRBD1. After removal of 4 bases from V and 1 base from J, the junction contained 7 bases not matched to a gene. CDR3 length: 15 residues. The germline V gene encodes CDR1 LNHDA and CDR2 SQIVND (reference sequence). CDR3: CASSKDRALSYEQYF. The DNA of the CDR3 is TGTGCCAGTAGTAAAGACAGGGCCCTATCCTACGAGCAGTACTTC.

The V call is TRBV7-6, the J call TRBJ2-5, with D unresolved. The CDR3 consists of 13 residues. CDR1 is SGHVS and CDR2 is FNYEAQ in the germline V gene. V lost 2 bases, J lost 5 bases, and 9 bases lay in between. CDR3 loop: CASSLLVVETQYF. The CDR3 coding sequence is TGTGCCAGCAGCTTACTGGTCGTGGAGACCCAGTACTTC.

The V and J genes are TRBV19 and TRBJ1-5; TRBD1 aligns across 7 bases. The J segment lost 5 bases and the V segment lost 6 bases, leaving 7 bases of the junction unmatched. The germline CDR1 and CDR2 sequences are LNHDA and SQIVND (reference sequence). The CDR3 has 14 residues. CDR3 coding DNA: TGTGCCAGTAGAGGGACAGCCGGAGATCAGCCCCAGCATTTT. It encodes CASRGTAGDQPQHF.

The chain joins TRBV2 to TRBJ2-7; D unresolved. The CDR3 length is 14 residues. Between the trimmed V and J ends, which lost 5 bases and 0 bases, there was a span of 11 bases. Germline CDR1 is SNHLY and CDR2 is FYNNEI. DNA for the CDR3: TGTGCCAGCAGTCTGCGAAGGAGCTCCTACGAGCAGTACTTC. This encodes CASSLRRSSYEQYF. The full variable domain, rest sourced from reference TRBV2 and TRBJ2-7, is EPEVTQTPSHQVTQMGQEVILRCVPISNHLYFYWYRQILGQKVEFLVSFYNNEISEKSEIFDDQFSVERPDGSNFTLKIRSTKLEDSAMYFCASSLRRSSYEQYFGPGTRLTVT.

This chain's CDR3 is CASSPTGQPHYGYTF. The CDR3 DNA reads TGTGCCAGCAGTCCCACCGGACAGCCTCACTATGGCTACACCTTC. The chain employs TRBV27 and TRBJ1-2, with D possibly TRBD1 on 6 matching bases. Germline V gene lookup returns CDR1 MNHEY and CDR2 SMNVEV (reference sequence). The CDR3 has 15 amino acids. V was pared by 5 bases and J by 3 bases, with 16 bases between.

In the case of this clone: Distinct nucleotide sequences in the sample also encode this CDR3. The chain uses TRBV28 and TRBJ2-7; 8 nucleotides match TRBD1. The germline gives CDR1 MDHEN, CDR2 SYDVKM. V lost 6 bases to trimming and J lost 3 bases; unmatched junction nucleotides: 4. The CDR3 is 13 amino acids. CDR3 in amino acids: CASRTGQGYEQYF. As DNA, the CDR3 is TGTGCCAGCAGAACCGGACAGGGCTACGAGCAGTACTTC.

As concerns this clone: A read error may explain this, as a much larger clone is one base away. J is TRBJ2-3 and V is TRBV30; 15 nucleotides agree with TRBD2. This CDR3 is 18 amino acids long. Germline assignment: CDR1 GTSNPN and CDR2 SVGIG (reference sequence). Trimming cost V 2 bases and J 2 bases; bases outside gene matches: 8. Here the CDR3 reads CAWSPGTSGGSNTDTQYF. CDR3 in DNA: TGTGCCTGGAGTCCCGGGACTAGCGGGGGGTCAAACACAGATACGCAGTATTTT. The full variable domain, rest sourced from reference TRBV30 and TRBJ2-3, is SQTIHQWPATLVQPVGSPLSLECTVEGTSNPNLYWYRQAAGRGLQLLFYSVGIGQISSEVPQNLSASRPQDRQFILSSKKLLLSDSGFYLCAWSPGTSGGSNTDTQYFGPGTRLTVL.

The chain carries TRBV10-3 and TRBJ2-5; no definite D call. The CDR3 has 12 residues. The germline V and J ends were trimmed by 6 bases and 4 bases, with 9 bases remaining between them. Germline CDR1 is ENHRY and CDR2 is SYGVKD. This CDR3 reads CAIRGIGETQYF. The DNA of the CDR3 is TGTGCCATCAGGGGGATTGGAGAGACCCAGTACTTC.

This clone was detected only once. The chain has TRBV6-1 and TRBJ2-5; 7 bases are a match to TRBD1. The V and J ends lost 1 base and 5 bases, in that order; junction bases with no gene match: 10. The CDR3 covers 16 residues. The V gene's germline CDR1 is MNHNS and CDR2 SASEGT. The CDR3 DNA is TGTGCCAGCAGTGAAGGAAGGGGGCGGTCGAAGGAGACCCAGTACTTC. Protein: CASSEGRGRSKETQYF.

The chain employs TRBV2 and TRBJ2-4, with 10 bases that match TRBD2. There are 16 residues in the CDR3. Germline V gene sequence: CDR1 SNHLY, CDR2 FYNNEI. The J segment lost 0 bases and the V segment lost 4 bases, leaving 3 bases of the junction unmatched. CDR3 region: CASSAASGRAKNIQYF. In DNA, the CDR3 is TGTGCCAGCAGTGCGGCTAGCGGGAGAGCCAAAAACATTCAGTACTTC.

This clone was counted a few times. The V gene is TRBV7-9, the J gene TRBJ2-1; TRBD1 or TRBD2 may be the D gene (5 bases each). Per germline, CDR1 SEHNR and CDR2 FQNEAQ (reference sequence). The V gene lost 5 bases and the J gene lost 3 bases, with 8 bases spanning the gap. This CDR3 spans 13 amino acids. As DNA, the CDR3 is TGTGCCAGCAGCCGGGACCACTACAATGAGCAGTTCTTC. It codes for CASSRDHYNEQFF.

The rearrangement uses TRBV29-1 and TRBJ2-2; D gene uncertain. The CDR3 contains 13 residues. The germline V gene has CDR1 SQVTM and CDR2 ANQGSEA. Trimming stripped 4 bases from V and 5 bases from J, with 11 bases between. In DNA form, the CDR3 reads TGCAGCGTTGTTCAATCGGAGACCGGGGAGCTGTTTTTT. The encoded protein is CSVVQSETGELFF.

The rearrangement joins TRBV10-1 to TRBJ2-4, with D perhaps TRBD2 (6 bases). This CDR3 region has 13 residues. The V end lost 0 bases, the J end lost 11 bases, and 11 bases lay between the germline ends. CDR1 WNHNN and CDR2 SYGVQD come from the germline V gene (reference sequence). Written as DNA, the CDR3 is TGCGCCAGCAGTGAGTCGGGACTCCAACTTCAGTACTTC. It codes for CASSESGLQLQYF.